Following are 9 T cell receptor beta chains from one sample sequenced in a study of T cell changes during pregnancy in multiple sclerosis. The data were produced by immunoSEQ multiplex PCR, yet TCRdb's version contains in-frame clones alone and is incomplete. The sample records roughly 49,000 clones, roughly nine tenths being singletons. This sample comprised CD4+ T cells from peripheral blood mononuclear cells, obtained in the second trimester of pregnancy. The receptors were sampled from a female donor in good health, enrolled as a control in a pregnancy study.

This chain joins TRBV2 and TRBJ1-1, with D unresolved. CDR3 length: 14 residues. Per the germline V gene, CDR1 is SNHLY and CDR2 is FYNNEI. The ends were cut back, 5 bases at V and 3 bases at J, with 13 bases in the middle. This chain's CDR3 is CASSPAKSDTEAFF. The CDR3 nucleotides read TGTGCCAGCAGTCCCGCTAAGTCGGACACTGAAGCTTTCTTT.

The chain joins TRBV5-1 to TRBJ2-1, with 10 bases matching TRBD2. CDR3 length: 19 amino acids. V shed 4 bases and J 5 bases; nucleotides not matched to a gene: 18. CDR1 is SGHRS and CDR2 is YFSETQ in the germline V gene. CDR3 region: CASSPSYPPGLASHNEQFF. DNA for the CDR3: TGCGCCAGCAGCCCGTCCTATCCTCCGGGACTAGCGTCTCACAATGAGCAGTTCTTC.

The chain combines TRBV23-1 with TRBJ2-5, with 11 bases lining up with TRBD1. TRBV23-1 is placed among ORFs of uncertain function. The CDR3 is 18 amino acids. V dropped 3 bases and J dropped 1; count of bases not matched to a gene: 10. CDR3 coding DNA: TGCGCCAGCAGTCATTGGACAGGGGGCGCGGTGACCCAAGAGACCCAGTACTTC. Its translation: CASSHWTGGAVTQETQYF.

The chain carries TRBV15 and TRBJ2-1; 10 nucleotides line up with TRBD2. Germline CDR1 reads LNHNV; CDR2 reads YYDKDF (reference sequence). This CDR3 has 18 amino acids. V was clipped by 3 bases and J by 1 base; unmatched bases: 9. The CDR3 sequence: CATSRDFQRGGSYNEQFF. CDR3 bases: TGTGCCACCAGCAGGGACTTCCAGCGGGGGGGTTCCTACAATGAGCAGTTCTTC.

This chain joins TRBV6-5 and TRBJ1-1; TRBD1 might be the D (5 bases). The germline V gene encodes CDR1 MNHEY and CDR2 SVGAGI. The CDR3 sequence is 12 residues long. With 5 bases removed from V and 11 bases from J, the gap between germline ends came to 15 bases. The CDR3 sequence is CASSNLGGSAFF. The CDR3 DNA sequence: TGTGCCAGCAGTAATCTCGGGGGATCGGCTTTCTTT.

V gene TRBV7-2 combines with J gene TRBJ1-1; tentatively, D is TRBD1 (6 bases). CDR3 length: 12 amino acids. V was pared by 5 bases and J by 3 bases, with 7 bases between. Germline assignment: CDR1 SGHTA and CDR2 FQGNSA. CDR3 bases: TGTGCCAGCAGCCAGGGGTACACTGAAGCTTTCTTT. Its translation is CASSQGYTEAFF.

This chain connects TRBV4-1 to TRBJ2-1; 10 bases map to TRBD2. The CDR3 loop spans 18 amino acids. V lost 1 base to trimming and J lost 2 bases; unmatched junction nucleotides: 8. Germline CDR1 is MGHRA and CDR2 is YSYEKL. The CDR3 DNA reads TGCGCCAGCAGCCAAGTACGAGGCCTAGCGGGGGCCTACAATGAGCAGTTCTTC. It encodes CASSQVRGLAGAYNEQFF.

The CDR3 region is CASSKGGQTSYNEQFF. The CDR3 coding sequence is TGTGCCAGCAGCAAAGGGGGTCAAACCTCCTACAATGAGCAGTTCTTC. The J gene is TRBJ2-1, the V gene TRBV7-9; TRBD1 is a possible D gene (6 bases). Germline V gene lookup returns CDR1 SEHNR and CDR2 FQNEAQ (reference sequence). Between the trimmed V and J ends, which lost 5 bases and 0 bases, there was a span of 14 bases. The CDR3 extends over 16 amino acids. The entire variable domain, with the rest obtained from reference TRBV7-9 and TRBJ2-1, is as follows: DTGVSQNPRHKITKRGQNVTFRCDPISEHNRLYWYRQTLGQGPEFLTYFQNEAQLEKSRLLSDRFSAERPKGSFSTLEIQRTEQGDSAMYLCASSKGGQTSYNEQFFGPGTRLTVL.

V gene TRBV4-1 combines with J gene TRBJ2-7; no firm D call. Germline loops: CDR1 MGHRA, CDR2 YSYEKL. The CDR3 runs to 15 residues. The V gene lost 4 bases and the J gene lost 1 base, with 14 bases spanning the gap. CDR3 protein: CASSLSGSASYEQYF. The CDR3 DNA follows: TGCGCCAGCAGCCTCTCCGGTTCAGCGTCCTACGAGCAGTACTTC.